This TCR beta chain originates from a study of T cell responses to AZD1222 COVID-19 vaccine. The germline V gene encodes CDR1 SGHRS and CDR2 YFSETQ. This CDR3 is 15 amino acids long. Trimming pared 3 bases from V and 0 bases from J, leaving 11 bases between. Regarding this clone: Its antigen is as yet unknown.

Clones were sequenced by immunoSEQ multiplex PCR, and TCRdb holds only the in-frame ones, with some missing. The data contain about 110,000 clones, approximately 90% of them seen just once; the ten biggest clones take up over 15%. Study-wide results and caveats: Seropositive at baseline were only a handful of AZD1222 recipients. Among vaccine-associated CD4 TCRs, coverage spanned spike, with dominance at 160-218 and 743-854.

The receptor's source is an adult in good health. This chain uses TRBV5-1 with TRBJ2-3; TRBD2 might be the D (5 bases). The sequencing used peripheral blood, collected on day 0 of AZD1222 vaccination. CDR3 coding DNA: TGCGCCAGCAGCTCCCAAACTAGTAGCACAGATACGCAGTATTTT. Translation gives CASSSQTSSTDTQYF.